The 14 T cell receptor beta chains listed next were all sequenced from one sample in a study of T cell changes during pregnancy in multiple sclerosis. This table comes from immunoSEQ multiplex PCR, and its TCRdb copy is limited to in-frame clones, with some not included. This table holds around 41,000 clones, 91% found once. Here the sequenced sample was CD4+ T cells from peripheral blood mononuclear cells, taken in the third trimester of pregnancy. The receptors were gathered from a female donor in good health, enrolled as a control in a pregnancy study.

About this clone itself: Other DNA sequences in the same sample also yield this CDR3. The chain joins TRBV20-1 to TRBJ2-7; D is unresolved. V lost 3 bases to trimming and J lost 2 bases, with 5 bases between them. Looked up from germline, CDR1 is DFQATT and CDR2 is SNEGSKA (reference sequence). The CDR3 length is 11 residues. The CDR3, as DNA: TGCAGTGCTAGCCGGGCCTACGAGCAGTACTTC. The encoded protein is CSASRAYEQYF.

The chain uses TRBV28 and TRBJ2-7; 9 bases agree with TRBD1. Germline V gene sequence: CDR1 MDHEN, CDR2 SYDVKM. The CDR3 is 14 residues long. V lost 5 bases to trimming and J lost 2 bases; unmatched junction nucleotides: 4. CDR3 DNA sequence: TGTGCCAGCAGTCCCCGACAGGGGGCCTACGAGCAGTACTTC. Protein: CASSPRQGAYEQYF.

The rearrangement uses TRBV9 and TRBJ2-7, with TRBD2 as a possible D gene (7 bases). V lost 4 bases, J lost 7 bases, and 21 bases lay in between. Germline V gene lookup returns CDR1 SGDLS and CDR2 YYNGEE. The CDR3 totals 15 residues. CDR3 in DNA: TGTGCCAGCAGCTCCCCGGCGGGGGCCGGAGGGGAGCAGTACTTC. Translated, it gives CASSSPAGAGGEQYF.

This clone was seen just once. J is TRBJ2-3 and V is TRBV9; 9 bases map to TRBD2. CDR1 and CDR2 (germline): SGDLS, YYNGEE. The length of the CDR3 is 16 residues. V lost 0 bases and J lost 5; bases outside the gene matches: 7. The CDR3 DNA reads TGTGCCAGCAGCGTAGGACGACTAGCGGCCCGAGATACGCAGTATTTT. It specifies CASSVGRLAARDTQYF.

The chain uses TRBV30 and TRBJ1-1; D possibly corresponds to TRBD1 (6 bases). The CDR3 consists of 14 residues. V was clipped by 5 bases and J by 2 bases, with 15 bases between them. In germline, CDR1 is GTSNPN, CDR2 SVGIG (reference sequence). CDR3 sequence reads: CAWDKGQRNTEAFF. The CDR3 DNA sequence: TGTGCCTGGGACAAAGGACAGAGAAACACTGAAGCTTTCTTT.

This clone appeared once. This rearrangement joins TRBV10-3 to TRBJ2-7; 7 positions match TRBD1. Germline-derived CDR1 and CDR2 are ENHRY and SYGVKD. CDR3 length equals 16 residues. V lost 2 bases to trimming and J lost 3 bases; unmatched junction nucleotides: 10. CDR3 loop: CAISEPTGPTNYEQYF. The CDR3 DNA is TGTGCCATCAGTGAGCCGACAGGGCCAACTAACTACGAGCAGTACTTC.

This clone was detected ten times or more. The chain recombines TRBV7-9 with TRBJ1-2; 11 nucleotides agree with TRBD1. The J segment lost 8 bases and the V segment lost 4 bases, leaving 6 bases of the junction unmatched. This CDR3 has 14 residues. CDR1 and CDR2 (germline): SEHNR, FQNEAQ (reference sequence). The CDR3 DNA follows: TGTGCCAGCAGCTCGGGACAGGGGGAAGGCGGCTACACCTTC. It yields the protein CASSSGQGEGGYTF.

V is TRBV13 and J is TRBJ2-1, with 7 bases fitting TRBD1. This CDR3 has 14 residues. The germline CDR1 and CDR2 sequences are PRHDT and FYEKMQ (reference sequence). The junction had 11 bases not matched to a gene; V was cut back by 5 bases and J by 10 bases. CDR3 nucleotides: TGTGCCAGCAGCCACACACAGGGGCCGAGAGAGCAGTTCTTC. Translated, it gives CASSHTQGPREQFF. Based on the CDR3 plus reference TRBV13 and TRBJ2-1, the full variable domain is AAGVIQSPRHLIKEKRETATLKCYPIPRHDTVYWYQQGPGQDPQFLISFYEKMQSDKGSIPDRFSAQQFSDYHSELNMSSLELGDSALYFCASSHTQGPREQFFGPGTRLTVL.

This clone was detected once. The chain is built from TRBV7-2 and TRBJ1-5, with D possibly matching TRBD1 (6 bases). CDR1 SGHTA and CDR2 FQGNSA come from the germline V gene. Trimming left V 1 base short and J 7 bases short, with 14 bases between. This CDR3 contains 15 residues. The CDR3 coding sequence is TGTGCCAGCAGCTTAGTCCAGGGCGGGGGCCAGCCCCAGCATTTT. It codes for CASSLVQGGGQPQHF.

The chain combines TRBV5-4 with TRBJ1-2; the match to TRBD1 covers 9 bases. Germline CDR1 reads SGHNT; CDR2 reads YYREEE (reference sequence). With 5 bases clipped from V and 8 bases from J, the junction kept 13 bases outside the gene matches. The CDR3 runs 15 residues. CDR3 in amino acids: CASRVRGQGRRGYTF. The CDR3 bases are TGTGCCAGCAGGGTGAGGGGACAGGGCAGAAGGGGCTACACCTTC.

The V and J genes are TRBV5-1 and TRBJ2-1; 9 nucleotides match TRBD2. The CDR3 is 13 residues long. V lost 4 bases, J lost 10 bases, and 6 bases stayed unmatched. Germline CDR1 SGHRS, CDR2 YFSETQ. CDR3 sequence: CASSPTTSGEQFF. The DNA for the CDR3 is TGCGCCAGCAGCCCAACGACTAGCGGCGAGCAGTTCTTC.

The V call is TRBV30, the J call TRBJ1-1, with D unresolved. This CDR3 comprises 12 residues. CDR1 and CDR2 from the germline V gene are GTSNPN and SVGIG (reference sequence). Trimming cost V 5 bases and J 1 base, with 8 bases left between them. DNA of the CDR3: TGTGCCTGGGAGGACTGGAACACTGAAGCTTTCTTT. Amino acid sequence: CAWEDWNTEAFF.

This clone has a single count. CDR3 residues: CASSRQWGNQPQHF. CDR3 nucleotides: TGTGCCAGCAGCCGACAATGGGGCAATCAGCCCCAGCATTTT. V usage is TRBV5-6 and J usage is TRBJ1-5; D gene unclear. The CDR3 is made up of 14 amino acids. CDR1 is SGHDT and CDR2 is YYEEEE in the germline V gene. Trimming pared 4 bases from V and 2 bases from J, leaving 10 bases between.

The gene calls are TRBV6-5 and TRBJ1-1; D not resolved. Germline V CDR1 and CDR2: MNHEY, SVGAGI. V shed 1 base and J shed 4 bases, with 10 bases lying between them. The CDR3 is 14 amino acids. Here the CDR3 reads CASSYFGFSTEAFF. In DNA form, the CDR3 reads TGTGCCAGCAGTTACTTCGGGTTCTCCACTGAAGCTTTCTTT.